The 3 T cell receptor beta chains reported below all come from one sample, sequenced in a study of blood T cell repertoires in COVID-19. Sequencing used immunoSEQ multiplex PCR; TCRdb keeps in-frame clones, though not all of them. The table records approximately 130,000 clones, around 86% of them present only once. The material sequenced was PBMCs or T cells enriched from blood (not recorded which). The receptors come from a man aged 30 to 45 who had recovered from COVID-19.

V is TRBV29-1 and J is TRBJ1-2; D uncertain. V was trimmed by 8 bases and J by 2 bases, leaving 12 bases between them. There are 12 residues in the CDR3. Germline V gene data show CDR1 as SQVTM and CDR2 as ANQGSEA. The CDR3 bases are TGCAGCACCGGCGGGCCCAACTATGGCTACACCTTC. Translating it yields CSTGGPNYGYTF. Full variable domain (outside the CDR3, taken from reference TRBV29-1 and TRBJ1-2): SAVISQKPSRDICQRGTSLTIQCQVDSQVTMMFWYRQQPGQSLTLIATANQGSEATYESGFVIDKFPISRPNLTFSTLTVSNMSPEDSSIYLCSTGGPNYGYTFGSGTRLTVV.

The V call is TRBV10-2, the J call TRBJ1-1, with D hard to call. Between the trimmed V and J ends, which lost 3 bases and 1 base, there was a span of 6 bases. This CDR3 comprises 13 residues. From germline, CDR1 is WSHSY and CDR2 SAAADI. DNA of the CDR3: TGCGCCAGCAGTGATGCGCCGAACACTGAAGCTTTCTTT. Its protein product is CASSDAPNTEAFF.

There are a few counts of this clone. V and J are TRBV7-2 and TRBJ2-1; 11 nucleotides align to TRBD2. The CDR3 runs to 17 residues. V shed 7 bases and J 3 bases; nucleotides not matched to a gene: 11. CDR1 and CDR2 from the germline V gene are SGHTA and FQGNSA. The chain's CDR3 is CASNDSPTSGSYNEQFF. CDR3 sequence (DNA): TGTGCCAGCAACGATAGCCCCACTAGCGGGAGCTACAATGAGCAGTTCTTC.